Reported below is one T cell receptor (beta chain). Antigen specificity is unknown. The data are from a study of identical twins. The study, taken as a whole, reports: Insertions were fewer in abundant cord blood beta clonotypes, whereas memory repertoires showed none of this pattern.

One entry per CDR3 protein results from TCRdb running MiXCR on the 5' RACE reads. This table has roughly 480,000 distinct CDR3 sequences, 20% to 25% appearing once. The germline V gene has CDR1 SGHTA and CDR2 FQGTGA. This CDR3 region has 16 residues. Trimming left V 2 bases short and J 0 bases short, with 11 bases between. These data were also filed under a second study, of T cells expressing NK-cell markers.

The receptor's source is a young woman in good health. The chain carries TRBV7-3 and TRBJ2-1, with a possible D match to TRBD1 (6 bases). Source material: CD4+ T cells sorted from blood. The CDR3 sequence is CASSLSGAISYNEQFF. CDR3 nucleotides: TGTGCCAGCAGCTTATCAGGGGCTATCTCCTACAATGAGCAGTTCTTC.